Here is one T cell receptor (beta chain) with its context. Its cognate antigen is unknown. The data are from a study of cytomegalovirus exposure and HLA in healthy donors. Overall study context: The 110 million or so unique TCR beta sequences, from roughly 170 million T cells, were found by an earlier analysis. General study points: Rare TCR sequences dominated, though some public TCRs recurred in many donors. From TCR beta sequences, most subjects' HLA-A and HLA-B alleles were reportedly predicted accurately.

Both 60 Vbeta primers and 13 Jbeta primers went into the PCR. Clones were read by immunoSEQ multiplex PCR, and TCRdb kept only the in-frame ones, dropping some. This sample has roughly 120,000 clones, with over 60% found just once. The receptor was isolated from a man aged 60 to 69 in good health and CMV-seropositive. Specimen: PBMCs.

The CDR3 region has the DNA TGTGCCATCAGTGAGTTACAGAACTATGGCTACACCTTC. Its translation is CAISELQNYGYTF. This sequence joins TRBV10-3 and TRBJ1-2; unclear D gene. The CDR3 is 13 amino acids. Looked up from germline, CDR1 is ENHRY and CDR2 is SYGVKD. V was trimmed by 1 base and J by 2 bases, leaving 5 bases between them.